The T cell receptor beta chain described here comes from a study of control samples from healthy donors and cancer patients. The germline V gene has CDR1 SNHLY and CDR2 FYNNEI. The CDR3 is made up of 14 amino acids. The ends were cut back, 7 bases at V and 7 bases at J, with 17 bases in the middle. Method: immunoSEQ multiplex PCR; TCRdb's copy keeps in-frame clones and lacks some. The sample has 230,000 or so clones, roughly 94% seen once. The TCR sequence derives from a man between 45 and 60 years old in good health. The chain couples TRBV2 to TRBJ2-1; tentative D call: TRBD2 (6 bases). Sequenced material: blood. The CDR3 region is CASTGVSGPNEQFF. The CDR3 DNA sequence: TGTGCCAGCACGGGGGTCTCCGGGCCTAATGAGCAGTTCTTC.